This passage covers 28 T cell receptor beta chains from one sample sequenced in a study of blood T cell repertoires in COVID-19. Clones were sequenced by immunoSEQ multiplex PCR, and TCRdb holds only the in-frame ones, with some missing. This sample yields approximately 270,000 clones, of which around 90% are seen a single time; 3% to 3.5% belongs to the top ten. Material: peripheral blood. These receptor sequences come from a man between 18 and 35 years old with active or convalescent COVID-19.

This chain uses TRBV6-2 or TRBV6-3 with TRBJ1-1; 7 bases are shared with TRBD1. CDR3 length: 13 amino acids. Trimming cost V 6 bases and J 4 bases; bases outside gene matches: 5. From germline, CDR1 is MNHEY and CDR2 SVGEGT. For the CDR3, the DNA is TGTGCCAGCAGCCCAGGGGGTCTCACTGAAGCTTTCTTT. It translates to CASSPGGLTEAFF.

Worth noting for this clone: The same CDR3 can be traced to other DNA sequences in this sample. CDR3 nucleotide sequence: TGTGCCAGCAGCCCAGGGTATGGCTACACCTTC. It translates to CASSPGYGYTF. The genes are TRBV28 and TRBJ1-2; tentative D call: TRBD1 (5 bases). The CDR3 is 11 residues long. Trimming pared 6 bases from V and 5 bases from J, leaving 7 bases between. The V gene's germline CDR1 is MDHEN and CDR2 SYDVKM.

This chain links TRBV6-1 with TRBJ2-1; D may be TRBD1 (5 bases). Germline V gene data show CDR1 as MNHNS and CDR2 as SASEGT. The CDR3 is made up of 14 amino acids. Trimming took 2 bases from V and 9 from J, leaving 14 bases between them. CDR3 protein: CASSERGIRPEQFF. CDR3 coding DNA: TGTGCCAGCAGTGAAAGGGGTATCCGACCTGAGCAGTTCTTC.

CDR3 in DNA: TGTGCCAGCAGTTTATCCAGTTATAGCAATCAGCCCCAGCATTTT. This gives the protein CASSLSSYSNQPQHF. The genes are TRBV27 and TRBJ1-5; D gene unclear. The CDR3 consists of 15 residues. V gave up 0 bases and J gave up 0 bases, with 6 bases separating them. CDR1 is MNHEY and CDR2 is SMNVEV in the germline V gene (reference sequence).

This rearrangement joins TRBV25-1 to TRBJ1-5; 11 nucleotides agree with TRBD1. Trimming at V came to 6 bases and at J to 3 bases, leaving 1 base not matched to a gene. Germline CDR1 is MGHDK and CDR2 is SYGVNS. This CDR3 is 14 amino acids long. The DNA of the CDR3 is TGTGCCAGCAGGGACAGGGGGCCCAATCAGCCCCAGCATTTT. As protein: CASRDRGPNQPQHF.

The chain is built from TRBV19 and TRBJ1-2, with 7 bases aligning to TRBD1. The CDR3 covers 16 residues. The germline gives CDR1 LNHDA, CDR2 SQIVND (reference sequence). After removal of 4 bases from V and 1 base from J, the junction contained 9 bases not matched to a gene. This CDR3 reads CASSNMGTDNNYGYTF. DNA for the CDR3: TGTGCCAGTAGTAACATGGGGACAGATAATAACTATGGCTACACCTTC.

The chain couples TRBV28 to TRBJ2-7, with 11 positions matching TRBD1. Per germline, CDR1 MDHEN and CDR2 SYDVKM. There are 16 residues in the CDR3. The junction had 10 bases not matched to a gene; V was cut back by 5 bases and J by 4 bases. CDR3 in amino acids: CASSPLPDRGLYEQYF. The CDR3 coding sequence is TGTGCCAGCAGTCCCCTACCGGACAGGGGGCTGTACGAGCAGTACTTC.

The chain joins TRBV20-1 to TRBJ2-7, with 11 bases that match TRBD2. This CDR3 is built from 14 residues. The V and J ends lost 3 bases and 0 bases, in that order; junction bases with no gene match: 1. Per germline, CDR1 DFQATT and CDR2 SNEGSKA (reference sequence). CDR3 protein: CSASTSGGSYEQYF. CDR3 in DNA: TGCAGTGCTAGTACTAGCGGGGGCTCCTACGAGCAGTACTTC.

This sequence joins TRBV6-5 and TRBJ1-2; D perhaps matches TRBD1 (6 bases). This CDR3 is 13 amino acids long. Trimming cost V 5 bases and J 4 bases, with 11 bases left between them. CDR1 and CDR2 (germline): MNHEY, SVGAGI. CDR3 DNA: TGTGCCAGCAGTCCCAAGGACAGCTATGGCTACACCTTC. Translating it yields CASSPKDSYGYTF.

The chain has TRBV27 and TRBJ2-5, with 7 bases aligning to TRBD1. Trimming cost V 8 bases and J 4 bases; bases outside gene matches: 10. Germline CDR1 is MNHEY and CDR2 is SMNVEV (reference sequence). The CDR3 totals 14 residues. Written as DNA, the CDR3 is TGTGCCAGCCGTACCCCCCGGACAGGAGAGACCCAGTACTTC. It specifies CASRTPRTGETQYF.

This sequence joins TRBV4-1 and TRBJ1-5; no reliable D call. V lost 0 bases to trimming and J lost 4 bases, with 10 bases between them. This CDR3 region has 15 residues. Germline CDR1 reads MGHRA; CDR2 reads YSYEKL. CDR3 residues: CASSQDRGWNQPQHF. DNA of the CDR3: TGCGCCAGCAGCCAAGATCGGGGTTGGAATCAGCCCCAGCATTTT.

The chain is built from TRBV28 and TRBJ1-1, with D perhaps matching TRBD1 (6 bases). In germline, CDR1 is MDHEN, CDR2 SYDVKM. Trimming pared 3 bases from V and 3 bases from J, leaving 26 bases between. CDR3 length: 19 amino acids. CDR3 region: CASSLSFIRVQGPDTEAFF. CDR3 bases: TGTGCCAGCAGTTTGTCCTTTATACGGGTACAGGGCCCCGACACTGAAGCTTTCTTT.

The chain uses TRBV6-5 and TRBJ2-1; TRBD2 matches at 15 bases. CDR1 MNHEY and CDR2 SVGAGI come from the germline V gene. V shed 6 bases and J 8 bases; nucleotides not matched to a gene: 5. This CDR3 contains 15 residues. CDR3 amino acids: CASRWTSGRADEQFF. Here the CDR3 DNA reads TGTGCCAGCAGATGGACTAGCGGGAGGGCCGATGAGCAGTTCTTC.

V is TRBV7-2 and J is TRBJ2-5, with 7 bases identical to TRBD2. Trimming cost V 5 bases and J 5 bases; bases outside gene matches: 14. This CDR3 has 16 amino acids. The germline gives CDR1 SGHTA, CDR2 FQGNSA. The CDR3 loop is CASSPGVAGVGETQYF. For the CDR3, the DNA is TGTGCCAGCAGCCCCGGGGTAGCGGGCGTGGGGGAGACCCAGTACTTC.

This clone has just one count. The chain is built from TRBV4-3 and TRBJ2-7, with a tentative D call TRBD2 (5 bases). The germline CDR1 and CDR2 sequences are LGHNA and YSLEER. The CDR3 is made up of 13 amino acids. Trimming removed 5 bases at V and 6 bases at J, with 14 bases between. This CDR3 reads CASSTRDASEQYF. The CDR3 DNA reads TGCGCCAGCAGCACCCGGGATGCGTCCGAGCAGTACTTC.

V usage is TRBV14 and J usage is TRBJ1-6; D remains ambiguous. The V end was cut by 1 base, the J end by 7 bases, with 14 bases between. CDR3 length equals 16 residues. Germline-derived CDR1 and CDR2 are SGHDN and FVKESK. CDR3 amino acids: CASSQVWATSNSPLHF. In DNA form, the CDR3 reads TGTGCCAGCAGCCAAGTGTGGGCCACTTCGAATTCACCCCTCCACTTT.

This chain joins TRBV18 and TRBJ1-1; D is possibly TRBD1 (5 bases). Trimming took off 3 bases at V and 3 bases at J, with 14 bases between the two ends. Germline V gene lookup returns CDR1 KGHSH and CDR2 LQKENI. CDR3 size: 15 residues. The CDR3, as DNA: TGTGCCAGCTCACCGGGAGGGGCTAGGGACACTGAAGCTTTCTTT. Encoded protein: CASSPGGARDTEAFF.

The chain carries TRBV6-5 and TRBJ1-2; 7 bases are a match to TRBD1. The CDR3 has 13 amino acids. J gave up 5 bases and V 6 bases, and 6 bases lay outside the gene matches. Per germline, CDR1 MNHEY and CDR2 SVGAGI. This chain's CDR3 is CASRNRGPYGYTF. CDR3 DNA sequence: TGTGCCAGCAGAAACAGGGGACCTTATGGCTACACCTTC.

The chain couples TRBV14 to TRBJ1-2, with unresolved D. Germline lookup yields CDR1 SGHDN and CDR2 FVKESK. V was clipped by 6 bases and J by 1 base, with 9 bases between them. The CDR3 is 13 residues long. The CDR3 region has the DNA TGTGCCAGCAGTCAGGATCTTAACTATGGCTACACCTTC. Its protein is CASSQDLNYGYTF.

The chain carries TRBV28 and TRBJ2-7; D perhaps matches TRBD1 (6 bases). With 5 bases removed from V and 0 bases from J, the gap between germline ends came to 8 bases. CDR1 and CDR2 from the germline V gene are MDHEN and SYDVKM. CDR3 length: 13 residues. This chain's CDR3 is CASSRGSSYEQYF. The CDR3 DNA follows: TGTGCCAGCAGTAGGGGGAGCTCCTACGAGCAGTACTTC.

The CDR3 coding sequence is TGTGCCTGGAGTGTACTAGTGGACAGAGGTAATTCACCCCTCCACTTT. Amino acid sequence: CAWSVLVDRGNSPLHF. The chain employs TRBV30 and TRBJ1-6; tentative D call: TRBD1 (6 bases). V lost 0 bases and J 6 bases, leaving 15 bases between the germline ends. CDR1 is GTSNPN and CDR2 is SVGIG in the germline V gene (reference sequence). The CDR3 covers 16 residues.

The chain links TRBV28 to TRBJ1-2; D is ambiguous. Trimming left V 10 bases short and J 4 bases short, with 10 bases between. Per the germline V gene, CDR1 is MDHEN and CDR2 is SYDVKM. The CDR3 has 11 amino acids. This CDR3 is CAIRSRYGYTF. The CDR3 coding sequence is TGTGCCATCCGGTCCCGCTATGGCTACACCTTC.

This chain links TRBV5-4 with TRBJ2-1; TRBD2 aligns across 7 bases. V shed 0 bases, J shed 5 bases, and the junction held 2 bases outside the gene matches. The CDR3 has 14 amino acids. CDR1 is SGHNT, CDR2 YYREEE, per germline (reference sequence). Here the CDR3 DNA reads TGTGCCAGCAGCTTGGAGCTAGCGGACAATGAGCAGTTCTTC. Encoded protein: CASSLELADNEQFF.

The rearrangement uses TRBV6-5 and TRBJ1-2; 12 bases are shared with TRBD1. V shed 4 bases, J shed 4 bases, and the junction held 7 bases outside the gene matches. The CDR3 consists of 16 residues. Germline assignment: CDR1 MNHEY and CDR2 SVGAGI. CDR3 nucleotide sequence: TGTGCCAGCAGTTCCCTCGGGACAGGGGGCGGCTATGGCTACACCTTC. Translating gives CASSSLGTGGGYGYTF.

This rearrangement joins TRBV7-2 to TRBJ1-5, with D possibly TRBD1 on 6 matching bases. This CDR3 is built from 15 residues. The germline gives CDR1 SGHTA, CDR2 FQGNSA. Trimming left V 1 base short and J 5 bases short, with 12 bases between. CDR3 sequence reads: CASSLDVRGYQPQHF. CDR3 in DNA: TGTGCCAGCAGCTTAGACGTCAGGGGTTATCAGCCCCAGCATTTT.

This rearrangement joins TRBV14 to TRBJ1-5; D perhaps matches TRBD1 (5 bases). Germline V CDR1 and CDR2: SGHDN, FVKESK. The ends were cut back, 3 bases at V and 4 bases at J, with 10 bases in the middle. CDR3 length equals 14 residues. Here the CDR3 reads CASSHRVRNQPQHF. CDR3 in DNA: TGTGCCAGCAGCCACAGGGTCCGTAATCAGCCCCAGCATTTT.

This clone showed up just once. CDR3: CASSQPGDTQYF. The CDR3 coding sequence is TGTGCCAGCAGCCAACCCGGGGATACGCAGTATTTT. V is TRBV3-1 (or the pseudogene TRBV3-2) and J is TRBJ2-3; D is unresolved. The germline CDR1 and CDR2 sequences are LGHDT and YNNKEL (reference sequence). The CDR3 consists of 12 residues. The V gene lost 2 bases and the J gene lost 6 bases, with 6 bases spanning the gap.

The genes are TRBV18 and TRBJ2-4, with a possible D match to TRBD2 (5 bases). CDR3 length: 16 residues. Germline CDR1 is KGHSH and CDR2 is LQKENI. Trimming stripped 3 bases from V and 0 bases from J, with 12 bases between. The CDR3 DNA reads TGTGCCAGCTCACCCGAGTTGGAGGAAGCCAAAAACATTCAGTACTTC. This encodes CASSPELEEAKNIQYF.